The present T cell receptor beta chain was sequenced within a study of blood T cell repertoires in COVID-19. Study at large: Samples came from the United States, Italy and Spain, spanning acute and convalescent COVID-19. Sample material is recorded as cDNA or gDNA derived from T cells, B-cell-depleted T cells, or PBMCs.

The CDR3 extends over 15 amino acids. The ends were cut back, 7 bases at V and 0 bases at J, with 15 bases in the middle. CDR1 MNHEY and CDR2 SVGAGI come from the germline V gene. Original analysis: Amplifying reference gene primers gave estimates of nucleated cell counts. Repertoires were generated with immunoSEQ multiplex PCR, while TCRdb's copy carries only in-frame clones and drops some. V, J and clone size derive from that table, while D and trimming were established from the DNA sequence. Of 380,000 or so clones in the sample, roughly 90% were seen once. The material sequenced was peripheral blood. This chain connects TRBV6-5 to TRBJ1-1, with D perhaps TRBD1 (5 bases). This sequence was found in a man aged 40-55 years with acute or convalescent COVID-19. The CDR3, as DNA: TGTGCCAGCACTTTATCGGGGGGGGTGAACACTGAAGCTTTCTTT. The encoded protein is CASTLSGGVNTEAFF.